The 13 T cell receptor beta chains listed next were all sequenced from one sample in a study of blood T cells in healthy people across ages. Through a sample-barcoded 5' primer and a J-beta primer mix, a second PCR was run for roughly 6 to 12 cycles. One entry per CDR3 protein results from TCRdb running MiXCR on the 5' RACE reads. The data hold 650,000 to 800,000 distinct CDR3 sequences, with roughly half observed a single time. Source material: blood. Receptors originate from a woman of 80 years or more in good health.

A note on this clonotype: This clone may be a read error of a much larger clone one base away. CDR3 nucleotides: TGTGCCAACGCAGTGGGCACAGGGGATAGAAACATTCAGTACTTC. Translation gives CANAVGTGDRNIQYF. The genes are TRBV19 and TRBJ2-4, with 7 nucleotides matching TRBD1. CDR3 length: 15 residues. V lost 10 bases to trimming and J lost 6 bases; unmatched junction nucleotides: 15. Germline CDR1 is LNHDA and CDR2 is SQIVND (reference sequence).

This clonotype showed up just a few times. The V and J genes are TRBV9 and TRBJ2-2; tentatively, D is TRBD2 (5 bases). V shed 0 bases and J shed 6 bases, with 9 bases lying between them. CDR1 SGDLS and CDR2 YYNGEE come from the germline V gene. This CDR3 contains 14 residues. CDR3: CASSVVEGPGELFF. In nucleotides, the CDR3 is TGTGCCAGCAGCGTAGTCGAGGGTCCCGGGGAGCTGTTTTTT.

The table lists this clonotype with many counts. The chain recombines TRBV25-1 with TRBJ2-7; the match to TRBD1 covers 7 bases. In germline, CDR1 is MGHDK, CDR2 SYGVNS. The CDR3 is 12 residues long. With V trimmed by 9 bases and J by 3 bases, 5 bases remained unmatched. CDR3 DNA: TGTGCCAGGGGACAGAACTTCTACGAGCAGTACTTC. Its translation is CARGQNFYEQYF.

With regard to this clonotype: At one boundary the junction diverges from the germline segment, which might be a read error. The chain uses TRBV3-1 and TRBJ1-6; possible D gene TRBD1, 5 bases. Germline assignment: CDR1 LGHDT and CDR2 YNNKEL (reference sequence). This CDR3 has 12 residues. The DNA of the CDR3 is TGTGCCAGCACCCAAGGGGATTCACCCCTCCACTTT. Its translation: CASTQGDSPLHF.

The genes are TRBV7-8 and TRBJ2-2, with 9 bases aligning to TRBD1. From germline, CDR1 is SGHVS and CDR2 FQNEAQ. The length of the CDR3 is 15 residues. J was trimmed by 7 bases and V by 4 bases; bases with no gene match: 7. The CDR3 DNA follows: TGTGCCAGCAGCTCGCGGGACAGGGTTATCGGGGAGCTGTTTTTT. It yields the protein CASSSRDRVIGELFF.

This clonotype was observed many times. J is TRBJ1-6 and V is TRBV6-5; D might be TRBD1 (6 bases). There are 15 residues in the CDR3. Trimming shortened V by 2 bases and J by 6 bases, and 11 bases separated the two germline ends. The V gene's germline CDR1 is MNHEY and CDR2 SVGAGI. The CDR3 region is CASSYRGGPNSPLHF. CDR3 bases: TGTGCCAGCAGTTACCGCGGGGGGCCTAATTCACCCCTCCACTTT.

The V call is TRBV5-1, the J call TRBJ2-5; 7 nucleotides line up with TRBD1. V dropped 4 bases and J dropped 5; count of bases not matched to a gene: 5. This CDR3 has 13 residues. Germline lookup yields CDR1 SGHRS and CDR2 YFSETQ. The CDR3 nucleotides are TGCGCCAGCAGCGTACAGGGGACCGAGACCCAGTACTTC. Amino acid sequence: CASSVQGTETQYF. The full variable domain, completed using reference TRBV5-1 and TRBJ2-5, is KAGVTQTPRYLIKTRGQQVTLSCSPISGHRSVSWYQQTPGQGLQFLFEYFSETQRNKGNFPGRFSGRQFSNSRSEMNVSTLELGDSALYLCASSVQGTETQYFGPGTRLLVL.

V gene TRBV7-8 combines with J gene TRBJ2-3; TRBD2 aligns across 11 bases. Germline loops: CDR1 SGHVS, CDR2 FQNEAQ. V lost 4 bases and J lost 6; bases outside the gene matches: 6. This CDR3 contains 15 residues. Written as DNA, the CDR3 is TGTGCCAGCAGCTCTAGCGGGAGGAAATTTGATACGCAGTATTTT. As protein: CASSSSGRKFDTQYF.

This clonotype has a count of ten or more. The chain combines TRBV2 with TRBJ2-1; the D gene is possibly TRBD2 (5 bases). There are 14 residues in the CDR3. Germline V lookup: CDR1 SNHLY, CDR2 FYNNEI. V gave up 3 bases and J gave up 4 bases, with 10 bases separating them. The CDR3 loop is CASSDEGGYNEQFF. CDR3 nucleotide sequence: TGTGCCAGCAGTGATGAGGGTGGGTACAATGAGCAGTTCTTC. The variable domain in full, completed from reference TRBV2 and TRBJ2-1, reads EPEVTQTPSHQVTQMGQEVILRCVPISNHLYFYWYRQILGQKVEFLVSFYNNEISEKSEIFDDQFSVERPDGSNFTLKIRSTKLEDSAMYFCASSDEGGYNEQFFGPGTRLTVL.

About this clonotype: A read error may account for a junction end that differs from germline. The genes are TRBV28 and TRBJ1-1; 7 bases align to TRBD1. The germline gives CDR1 MDHEN, CDR2 SYDVKM. CDR3 size: 15 residues. The CDR3 here is CAGSVSGTANTEAFF. In DNA form, the CDR3 reads TGTGCCGGCAGTGTATCCGGGACAGCCAACACTGAAGCTTTCTTT. The full variable domain, rest sourced from reference TRBV28 and TRBJ1-1, is DVKVTQSSRYLVKRTGEKVFLECVQDMDHENMFWYRQDPGLGLRLIYFSYDVKMKEKGDIPEGYSVSREKKERFSLILESASTNQTSMYLCAGSVSGTANTEAFFGQGTRLTVV.

This clonotype was picked up many times. The chain is built from TRBV21-1 and TRBJ2-1; the table gives TRBD1 as D, unverified against the DNA. TRBV21-1 has pseudogene status. This CDR3 has 15 residues. CDR3 protein: CASSIRDLSYNEQFF. DNA for the CDR3: TGTGCCAGCAGCATCCGGGACCTCTCCTACAATGAGCAGTTCTTC.

V gene TRBV21-1 combines with J gene TRBJ2-7; the D call of TRBD1 is as the table states it, not checked on the DNA. TRBV21-1 is marked as a pseudogene. CDR3 length equals 18 residues. CDR3 protein: CASRGLRDRNCFCDEQYF. The CDR3, as DNA: TGTGCCAGCAGGGGCCTCCGGGACAGGAATTGTTTCTGCGACGAGCAGTACTTC.

This clonotype was seen ten or more times. The chain recombines TRBV28 with TRBJ2-3, with D unresolved. Trimming cost V 6 bases and J 3 bases, with 13 bases left between them. The CDR3 contains 14 residues. Germline CDR1 reads MDHEN; CDR2 reads SYDVKM. In DNA form, the CDR3 reads TGTGCCAGCAGCCGTAGGTCCCGGACAGATACGCAGTATTTT. Encoded protein: CASSRRSRTDTQYF.